This TCR beta chain was identified during a study of OX40 agonist ivuxolimab in advanced cancers. For the study at large: The treatment was a fully human IgG2 OX40 agonist, ivuxolimab. Every 2 weeks, patients received ivuxolimab intravenously, dosed at 0.01 to 10 mg/kg.

The protocol was immunoSEQ multiplex PCR, while the TCRdb copy is restricted to in-frame clones and leaves out a portion. The data contain approximately 70,000 clones, more than 70% of them seen just once; the ten biggest clones take up 7.9%. It was autoimmune disease history or systemic immunosuppression that excluded patients. Source: CD4+ or CD8+ T cells sorted from blood, taken in a trial of the OX40 agonist ivuxolimab. The receptor's source is an adult with an advanced solid tumor such as melanoma, head and neck, liver or kidney cancer.

CDR3 sequence (DNA): TGTGCCAGCAGCTTCTCCGGGACAGGTCGGGGAGAGAAACTGTTTTTT. Residues: CASSFSGTGRGEKLFF. The V and J genes are TRBV11-3 and TRBJ1-4, with 8 bases identical to TRBD1. The V segment lost 3 bases and the J segment 11 bases; nucleotides outside the gene matches: 14. Germline CDR1 and CDR2: SGHNT and YENEEA. The CDR3 runs 16 residues.